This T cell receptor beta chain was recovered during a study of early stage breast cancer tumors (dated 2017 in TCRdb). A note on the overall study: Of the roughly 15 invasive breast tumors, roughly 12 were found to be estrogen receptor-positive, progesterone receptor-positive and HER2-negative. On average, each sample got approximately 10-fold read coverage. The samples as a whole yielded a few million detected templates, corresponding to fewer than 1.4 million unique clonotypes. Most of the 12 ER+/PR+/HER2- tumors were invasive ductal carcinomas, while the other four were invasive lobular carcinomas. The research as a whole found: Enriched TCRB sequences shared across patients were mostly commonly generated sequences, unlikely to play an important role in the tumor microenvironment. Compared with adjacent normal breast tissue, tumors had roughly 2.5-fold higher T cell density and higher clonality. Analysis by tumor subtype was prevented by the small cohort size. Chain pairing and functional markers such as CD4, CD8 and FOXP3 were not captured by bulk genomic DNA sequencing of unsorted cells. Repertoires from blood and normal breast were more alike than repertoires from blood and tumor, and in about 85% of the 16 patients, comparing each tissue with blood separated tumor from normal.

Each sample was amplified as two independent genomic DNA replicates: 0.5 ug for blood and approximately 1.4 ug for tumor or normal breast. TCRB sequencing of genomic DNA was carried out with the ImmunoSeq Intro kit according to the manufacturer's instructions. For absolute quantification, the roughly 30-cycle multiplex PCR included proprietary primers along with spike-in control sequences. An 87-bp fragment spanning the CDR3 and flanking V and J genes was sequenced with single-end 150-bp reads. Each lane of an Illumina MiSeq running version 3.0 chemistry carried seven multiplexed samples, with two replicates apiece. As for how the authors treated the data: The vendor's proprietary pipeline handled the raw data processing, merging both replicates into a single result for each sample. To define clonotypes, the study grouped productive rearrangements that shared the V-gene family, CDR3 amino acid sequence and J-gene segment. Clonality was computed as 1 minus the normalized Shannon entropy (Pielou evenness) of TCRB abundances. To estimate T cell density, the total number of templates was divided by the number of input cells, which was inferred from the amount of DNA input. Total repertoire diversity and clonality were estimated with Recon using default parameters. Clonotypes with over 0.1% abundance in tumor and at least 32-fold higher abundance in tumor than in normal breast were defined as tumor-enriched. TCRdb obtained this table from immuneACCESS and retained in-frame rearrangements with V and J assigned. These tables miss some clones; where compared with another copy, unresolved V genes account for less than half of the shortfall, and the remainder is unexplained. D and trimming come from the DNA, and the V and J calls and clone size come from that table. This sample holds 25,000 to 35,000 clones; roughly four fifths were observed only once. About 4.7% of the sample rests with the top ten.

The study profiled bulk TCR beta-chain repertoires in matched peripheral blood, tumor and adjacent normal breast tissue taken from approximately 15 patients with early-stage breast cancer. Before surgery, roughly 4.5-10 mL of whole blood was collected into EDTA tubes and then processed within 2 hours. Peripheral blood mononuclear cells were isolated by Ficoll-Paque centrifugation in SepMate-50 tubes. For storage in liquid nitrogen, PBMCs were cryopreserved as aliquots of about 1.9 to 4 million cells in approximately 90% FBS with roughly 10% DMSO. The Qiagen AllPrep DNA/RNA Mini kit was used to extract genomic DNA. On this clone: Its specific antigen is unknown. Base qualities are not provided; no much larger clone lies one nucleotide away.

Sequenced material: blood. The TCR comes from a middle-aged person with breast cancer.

DNA sequence: TGTGCCAGCAGTCCGACTGGAAACTATGGCTACACCTTC. This gives the protein CASSPTGNYGYTF. The V and J genes are TRBV5-6 and TRBJ1-2; the D gene assignment is ambiguous. The CDR3 goes from the cysteine to the phenylalanine over 13 residues. The DNA shown is the 39-base CDR3, in frame from base 1. The germline V gene sets CDR1 to SGHDT and CDR2 to YYEEEE. V lost 5 bases and J lost 2 bases; the stretch between them is 10 bases long.